This T cell receptor (beta chain) was sequenced for a study of regulatory T cells in long-lasting Graves disease. About the study: The study enrolled newly diagnosed Graves' patients on antithyroid drugs under 3 months.

After removal of 1 base from V and 1 base from J, the junction contained 6 bases not matched to a gene. Germline CDR1 and CDR2: DFQATT and SNEGSKA (reference sequence). The CDR3 consists of 17 residues. This clonotype was observed at least ten times. Sample time point: newly diagnosed GD, antithyroid drugs for less than 3 months. RNA extracted from PBMCs served as the sequencing template. CDR3-region Arm-PCR and iRepertoire HTBI primers produced the TCR beta libraries. TCRdb passed the multiplex PCR reads through MiXCR, listing each CDR3 protein once. The sample consists of roughly 500,000 distinct CDR3 sequences, about 13% of them appearing once. These same data were also listed under a study on T cells in Graves' hyperthyroidism and ophthalmopathy.

The chain uses TRBV20-1 and TRBJ2-3; TRBD2 agrees at 12 bases. The sequencing used peripheral blood mononuclear cells (PBMCs), collected at new diagnosis, from a patient treated with antithyroid drugs. The clonotype originates from a man aged 25 to 45 with Graves disease. The CDR3 loop reads CSARGPGLAGRTDTQYF. The CDR3 DNA reads as TGCAGTGCTAGAGGTCCAGGACTAGCGGGGCGCACAGATACGCAGTATTTT.